This TCR beta chain was identified in a study of shared clonotypes between healthy human individuals. This clone was picked up a small number of times. Its antigen is currently unknown. Those who donated were healthy HIV-negative adults, with no recent acute infections or vaccinations reported. Whole-study results and caveats: About 5% of naive CD4 clonotypes were shared across several donors. Clonotypes which were not shared had lower generation probabilities than clonotypes that all four donors shared.

CDR3 length equals 14 residues. Germline V gene sequence: CDR1 SNHLY, CDR2 FYNNEI. The V gene end was trimmed by 8 bases and the J gene end by 5 bases; junction bases not matched to a gene: 5. The sorted-subset replicate PCRs were given roughly 190 ng DNA, which is tens of thousands of T cell genomes. TCRdb keeps only in-frame clones here, not all; method: immunoSEQ multiplex PCR. The table has about 110,000 clones, around 71% seen once. What was sequenced was memory CD8+ T cells sorted from blood. This sample's subset: CD45RO+ cells pooled with CCR7-negative TemRA cells. V is TRBV2 and J is TRBJ1-4; TRBD1 agrees at 10 bases. This TCR came from a woman under 40 in good health. As DNA, the CDR3 is TGTGCCAGCCGGAGGACAGGGGGGAATGAAAAACTGTTTTTT. It specifies CASRRTGGNEKLFF.